The 20 T cell receptor beta chains below all came from one sample that was sequenced in a study of T cells after yellow fever vaccination. MiXCR, run by TCRdb on the 5' RACE reads, gives a single entry per CDR3 protein. The sample contains under 600,000 distinct CDR3 sequences, 21% of which appear only once. The sequencing used PBMCs, collected about 20 days after the first yellow fever vaccination. The origin of the receptors is a man between 18 and 35 years old who received the YFV17D yellow fever vaccine.

The chain uses TRBV12-3 or TRBV12-4 and TRBJ2-1, with D maybe TRBD2 (5 bases). The CDR3 is 12 residues long. The V end lost 5 bases, the J end lost 8 bases, and 10 bases lay between the germline ends. The DNA of the CDR3 is TGTGCCAGCAGTCGGGGTCACTATGAGCAGTTCTTC. Amino acid sequence: CASSRGHYEQFF.

This clonotype was seen more than once but under ten times. The rearrangement links TRBV7-2 to TRBJ2-3, with D tentatively TRBD1 (5 bases). CDR1 and CDR2 from the germline V gene are SGHTA and FQGNSA. V lost 5 bases to trimming and J lost 0 bases, with 15 bases between them. The CDR3 sequence is 16 residues long. The DNA of the CDR3 is TGTGCCAGCAGCCCGCTAGGGGTGTTTAGCACAGATACGCAGTATTTT. It encodes CASSPLGVFSTDTQYF.

The V call is TRBV20-1, the J call TRBJ2-3; 9 nucleotides align to TRBD2. The CDR3 has 16 residues. Germline V gives CDR1 DFQATT, CDR2 SNEGSKA (reference sequence). J gave up 2 bases and V 2 bases, and 8 bases lay outside the gene matches. Here the CDR3 DNA reads TGCAGTGCTAGACTCCTTAGCGGGGGCCACACAGATACGCAGTATTTT. This sequence encodes CSARLLSGGHTDTQYF.

The V and J genes are TRBV12-3 or TRBV12-4 and TRBJ2-1, with 9 bases identical to TRBD2. The J segment lost 4 bases and the V segment lost 6 bases, leaving 4 bases of the junction unmatched. CDR3 size: 14 residues. The CDR3 coding sequence is TGTGCCAGCAGCACTAGCGGGTTATACAATGAGCAGTTCTTC. Protein product: CASSTSGLYNEQFF.

The rearrangement uses TRBV7-9 and TRBJ1-1; 7 bases match TRBD1. The CDR3 extends over 14 amino acids. Germline V gene data show CDR1 as SEHNR and CDR2 as FQNEAQ (reference sequence). The V and J ends lost 5 bases and 4 bases, in that order; junction bases with no gene match: 7. This CDR3 is CASSGQAGGTEAFF. The CDR3 nucleotides read TGTGCCAGCAGCGGACAGGCGGGGGGCACTGAAGCTTTCTTT.

The gene calls are TRBV5-4 and TRBJ1-2, with D unresolved. V lost 0 bases, J lost 4 bases, and 7 bases lay in between. CDR1 is SGHNT, CDR2 YYREEE, per germline (reference sequence). The CDR3 is 13 residues long. CDR3 bases: TGTGCCAGCAGCTTGGACCTGGGCTATGGCTACACCTTC. This translates into CASSLDLGYGYTF.

This clonotype has more than one count but fewer than ten. V gene TRBV14 combines with J gene TRBJ1-1; D is undetermined. The length of the CDR3 is 13 residues. In germline, CDR1 is SGHDN, CDR2 FVKESK. V shed 0 bases and J shed 5 bases, with 7 bases lying between them. The CDR3 protein is CASSQDRWTEAFF. In DNA, the CDR3 is TGTGCCAGCAGCCAAGACAGGTGGACTGAAGCTTTCTTT.

The genes are TRBV7-9 and TRBJ2-5; D call uncertain. V lost 3 bases and J 7 bases, leaving 12 bases between the germline ends. The length of the CDR3 is 13 residues. From germline, CDR1 is SEHNR and CDR2 FQNEAQ (reference sequence). The CDR3: CASSFGALMTQYF. CDR3 DNA sequence: TGTGCCAGCAGCTTTGGCGCCCTTATGACCCAGTACTTC.

The V and J genes are TRBV12-3 or TRBV12-4 and TRBJ2-3; the match to TRBD2 covers 9 bases. With V trimmed by 6 bases and J by 5 bases, 9 bases remained unmatched. The CDR3 totals 15 residues. CDR3 DNA sequence: TGTGCCAGCAGCCACGGACTAGCGTACCGAGATACGCAGTATTTT. It codes for CASSHGLAYRDTQYF.

This clonotype was counted only a few times. V is TRBV3-1 and J is TRBJ2-5, with D maybe TRBD1 (5 bases). CDR3 length equals 17 residues. Germline V CDR1 and CDR2: LGHDT, YNNKEL (reference sequence). V was shortened by 1 base and J by 0 bases, with 15 bases between the two germline ends. CDR3 nucleotides: TGTGCCAGCAGCCAAGGGGTAACTGCAGGGTACCAAGAGACCCAGTACTTC. As protein: CASSQGVTAGYQETQYF.

This clonotype was detected a few times. The V call is TRBV7-9, the J call TRBJ1-2; D is unresolved. V lost 5 bases and J lost 10, with 14 bases in between. Germline lookup yields CDR1 SEHNR and CDR2 FQNEAQ (reference sequence). This CDR3 comprises 12 residues. Here the CDR3 DNA reads TGTGCCAGCAGCCCCTCCGGCGCCGCCTACACCTTC. It codes for CASSPSGAAYTF.

This clonotype has a handful of counts. The chain uses TRBV15 and TRBJ2-3; 9 bases agree with TRBD1. J gave up 3 bases and V 1 base, and 5 bases lay outside the gene matches. The CDR3 loop spans 16 amino acids. Germline V gene sequence: CDR1 LNHNV, CDR2 YYDKDF (reference sequence). The CDR3 nucleotides are TGTGCCACCAGCAGAGCACAGGGGGCTGGTACAGATACGCAGTATTTT. This encodes CATSRAQGAGTDTQYF.

The V and J genes are TRBV30 and TRBJ2-1; TRBD1 aligns across 10 bases. The CDR3 spans 16 residues. V shed 0 bases, J shed 5 bases, and the junction held 7 bases outside the gene matches. Germline CDR1 and CDR2: GTSNPN and SVGIG (reference sequence). The CDR3 region has the DNA TGTGCCTGGAGTGTGATGGGACAGGGGATTAACAATGAGCAGTTCTTC. Translating gives CAWSVMGQGINNEQFF. The variable domain in full, with the rest retrieved from reference TRBV30 and TRBJ2-1, is SQTIHQWPATLVQPVGSPLSLECTVEGTSNPNLYWYRQAAGRGLQLLFYSVGIGQISSEVPQNLSASRPQDRQFILSSKKLLLSDSGFYLCAWSVMGQGINNEQFFGPGTRLTVL.

This chain uses TRBV10-3 with TRBJ2-2, with D hard to call. Trimming shortened V by 6 bases and J by 6 bases, and 14 bases separated the two germline ends. Germline loops: CDR1 ENHRY, CDR2 SYGVKD. The CDR3 totals 14 residues. The CDR3 sequence is CAIRLVLGSGELFF. DNA for the CDR3: TGTGCCATCAGGCTAGTCCTGGGCTCCGGGGAGCTGTTTTTT.

This clonotype was seen ten or more times. CDR3 bases: TGCAGCGTCGACGCCAGCGGGGGCACAGATACGCAGTATTTT. It is translated as CSVDASGGTDTQYF. The gene calls are TRBV29-1 and TRBJ2-3, with 7 bases that match TRBD2. With V trimmed by 6 bases and J by 1 base, 7 bases remained unmatched. This CDR3 is built from 14 residues. The germline CDR1 and CDR2 sequences are SQVTM and ANQGSEA.

The sample holds a few counts of this clonotype. The rearrangement joins TRBV11-2 to TRBJ1-4; possible D gene TRBD1, 5 bases. CDR1 is SGHAT and CDR2 is FQNNGV in the germline V gene. The V gene lost 2 bases and the J gene lost 14 bases, with 12 bases spanning the gap. CDR3 size: 12 residues. The DNA of the CDR3 is TGTGCCAGCAGCTTAAGTCGGGGGAATCTGTTTTTT. Translated: CASSLSRGNLFF.

This clonotype occurred once. Because the CDR3 is missing its conserved closing phenylalanine or tryptophan, this is likely a read error. The chain joins TRBV5-1 to TRBJ1-1, with D possibly TRBD1 on 5 matching bases. This CDR3 contains 16 residues. The germline gives CDR1 SGHRS, CDR2 YFSETQ. V dropped 3 bases and J dropped 0 bases, with 15 bases sitting between them. CDR3 residues: CASSSSPTVMNTEAFY. The DNA for the CDR3 is TGCGCCAGCAGCTCAAGCCCGACAGTAATGAACACTGAAGCTTTCTAT.

The rearrangement links TRBV20-1 to TRBJ2-7; D is perhaps TRBD1 (6 bases). Germline lookup yields CDR1 DFQATT and CDR2 SNEGSKA (reference sequence). Trimming cost V 5 bases and J 3 bases, with 11 bases left between them. CDR3 length: 12 amino acids. In nucleotides, the CDR3 is TGCAGTGCTTCCGGACAGCGCTACGAGCAGTACGTC. It specifies CSASGQRYEQYV.

The chain joins TRBV12-3 or TRBV12-4 to TRBJ2-2; 9 nucleotides align to TRBD1. V was pared by 6 bases and J by 5 bases, with 7 bases of the junction left unmatched. The CDR3 length is 15 residues. This chain's CDR3 is CASRWGQGVTGELFF. The CDR3 DNA follows: TGTGCCAGCAGGTGGGGACAGGGAGTTACCGGGGAGCTGTTTTTT.

The gene calls are TRBV2 and TRBJ2-5, with 13 bases that match TRBD2. Losses at the gene ends were 9 bases for V and 5 bases for J; bases not matched to a gene: 9. CDR1 is SNHLY, CDR2 FYNNEI, per germline. This CDR3 has 15 residues. The CDR3 reads CASLGLAGRWETQYF. DNA for the CDR3: TGTGCCAGTCTGGGACTAGCGGGACGGTGGGAGACCCAGTACTTC.